This T cell receptor beta chain was recovered during a study of sequential checkpoint blockade in melanoma (dated by TCRdb to between 2017 and 2020). Notes on the research overall: Patients were randomized 1:1 to first-line nivolumab followed by ipilimumab (arm A) or ipilimumab followed by nivolumab (arm B). Maintenance nivolumab came after each of the two trial sequences.

Trimming takes 6 bases from V and 4 bases from J, and the germline ends sit 13 bases apart. CDR1 and CDR2 are read off the germline V gene as MNHEY and SVGAGI. Its CDR3 holds 14 amino acids, cysteine through phenylalanine. Kept here is only the CDR3 DNA, which spans 42 bases and is read in frame from base 1. The intended sense of this specimen's treatment or condition label: randomized to nivolumab then ipilimumab (arm A) or the reverse (arm B). None of the trial patients had been given prior DNA-damaging chemotherapy. Live CD3+CD8+ cells negative for CD19 and CD56 were sorted from thawed PBMCs on a FACS Aria II flow cytometer. Samples came from patients with melanoma in CheckMate 064, a randomized, open-label phase II trial of sequential checkpoint blockade. Leukapheresis was used to collect peripheral blood mononuclear cells, which were then purified with Ficoll-Paque and frozen in human serum with about 9.3% DMSO. Purity of sorted blood CD3+CD8+ cells was verified at >95% immediately after sorting, followed by DNA extraction.

The investigation overall reported the following: The model for predicting response that combines TCR metrics with mutation burden needs to be validated in larger, independent patient cohorts.

A remark on this clone: The target of this receptor is not known. No quality values exist for individual bases; no much larger clone is one base distant.

The immunoSEQ Assay was used to immunosequence TCRbeta CDR3 regions from genomic DNA. Genomic DNA was amplified by bias-controlled multiplex PCR before high-throughput sequencing. The source study handled its data this way. To quantify the absolute abundance of each unique TCRbeta CDR3 region, the sequences were collapsed and filtered. Clonality was defined as 1 minus Pielou's evenness and was calculated using productive rearrangements only. A previously published method was used to identify clones whose frequencies were significantly greater in on-treatment samples than in baseline samples. TCRdb re-hosts the immuneACCESS table, in-frame sequences only. Its copies lack some clones; in the studies checked, an unresolved V gene accounts for under half of them, and the cause for the rest is not known. That table furnishes V, J and clone size, whereas the DNA furnished D and trimming. The sample table contains about 11,000 clones; only one count was recorded for just under 80% of them. The ten most abundant clones make up about 11% of the sample.

The sequencing here drew on CD8+ T cells sorted from blood (inferred from file names), taken from a patient given nivolumab and ipilimumab in sequence. This sequence was found in a human donor with melanoma. The receptor chain draws on TRBV6-5 and TRBJ2-1; the D gene is possibly TRBD1, with 7 bases matching. The nucleotide sequence is given as TGTGCCAGCAGCCCAGGGGGGCCGTACAATGAGCAGTTCTTC. Its amino acids are CASSPGGPYNEQFF.